One and the same sample provided the 14 T cell receptor beta chains below, sequenced in a study of blood T cell repertoires in COVID-19. Using immunoSEQ multiplex PCR, the repertoire was profiled, and TCRdb retains in-frame clones only, with some absent. The profile shows roughly 79,000 clones, around nine tenths of them singletons. The sequencing sample was made of peripheral blood. All receptors come from a woman aged 80 or over with active or convalescent COVID-19.

The rearrangement links TRBV7-2 to TRBJ2-3, with a tentative D call TRBD2 (5 bases). CDR3 length: 17 residues. Germline V gives CDR1 SGHTA, CDR2 FQGNSA. Trimming shortened V by 1 base and J by 0 bases, and 14 bases separated the two germline ends. The CDR3 loop reads CASSLVRRTVSTDTQYF. CDR3 nucleotide sequence: TGTGCCAGCAGCTTAGTTAGGAGGACTGTTAGCACAGATACGCAGTATTTT.

This chain links TRBV9 with TRBJ2-6; 7 bases agree with TRBD1. The germline V gene encodes CDR1 SGDLS and CDR2 YYNGEE. The length of the CDR3 is 18 residues. V lost 5 bases, J lost 0 bases, and 11 bases stayed unmatched. The CDR3 loop reads CASSRPGQSYSGANVLTF. CDR3 in DNA: TGTGCCAGCAGTCGTCCGGGACAGTCCTACTCTGGGGCCAACGTCCTGACTTTC.

V and J are TRBV4-2 and TRBJ2-2; 11 bases agree with TRBD2. Per the germline V gene, CDR1 is LGHNA and CDR2 is YNFKEQ. Trimming at V came to 3 bases and at J to 6 bases, leaving 6 bases not matched to a gene. This CDR3 has 16 amino acids. The CDR3 protein is CASSHLSGGAAGELFF. CDR3 nucleotides: TGTGCCAGCAGCCACCTTAGCGGGGGGGCCGCCGGGGAGCTGTTTTTT.

CDR3 nucleotides: TGTGCCAGCAGTTACTCAAGGACAGGGGCTGGTGGCTACACCTTC. Translated, it gives CASSYSRTGAGGYTF. The genes are TRBV6-2 or TRBV6-3 and TRBJ1-2; 9 nucleotides align to TRBD1. The CDR3 contains 15 residues. The trim removed 0 bases at V and 7 bases at J, leaving 6 bases unmatched. Germline loops: CDR1 MNHEY, CDR2 SVGEGT.

This clone was seen a handful of times. This CDR3 is CASSSRGATQYF. The CDR3 bases are TGTGCCAGCAGTTCGCGGGGAGCTACGCAGTATTTT. This sequence joins TRBV2 and TRBJ2-3; D is perhaps TRBD2 (6 bases). The CDR3 runs 12 residues. The germline CDR1 and CDR2 sequences are SNHLY and FYNNEI. The V and J ends lost 5 bases and 8 bases respectively, with 11 bases between them.

The chain links TRBV19 to TRBJ2-5; 9 nucleotides line up with TRBD2. The V gene's germline CDR1 is LNHDA and CDR2 SQIVND (reference sequence). The CDR3 spans 13 residues. V shed 5 bases and J 5 bases; nucleotides not matched to a gene: 3. The CDR3 bases are TGTGCCAGTAGTGTAGCGGGGGTTGAGACCCAGTACTTC. It specifies CASSVAGVETQYF. Supplemented by reference TRBV19 and TRBJ2-5, the full variable domain reads DGGITQSPKYLFRKEGQNVTLSCEQNLNHDAMYWYRQDPGQGLRLIYYSQIVNDFQKGDIAEGYSVSREKKESFPLTVTSAQKNPTAFYLCASSVAGVETQYFGPGTRLLVL.

The chain combines TRBV5-1 with TRBJ2-3; TRBD2 matches at 11 bases. CDR3 size: 15 residues. The germline CDR1 and CDR2 sequences are SGHRS and YFSETQ. Trimming removed 4 bases from V and 7 bases from J; junction bases left unmatched: 8. The CDR3 coding sequence is TGCGCCAGCAGCGTCACTAGCGGGAGCGTGAATACGCAGTATTTT. It translates to CASSVTSGSVNTQYF. Full variable domain (remainder filled in from reference TRBV5-1 and TRBJ2-3): KAGVTQTPRYLIKTRGQQVTLSCSPISGHRSVSWYQQTPGQGLQFLFEYFSETQRNKGNFPGRFSGRQFSNSRSEMNVSTLELGDSALYLCASSVTSGSVNTQYFGPGTRLTVL.

The chain combines TRBV5-4 with TRBJ2-1, with 10 positions matching TRBD2. The trim removed 0 bases at V and 4 bases at J, leaving 4 bases unmatched. Germline V gene data show CDR1 as SGHNT and CDR2 as YYREEE (reference sequence). The CDR3 runs to 16 residues. The CDR3 sequence: CASSLGGAGGYNEQFF. Here the CDR3 DNA reads TGTGCCAGCAGCTTGGGAGGAGCGGGAGGGTACAATGAGCAGTTCTTC.

The J gene is TRBJ2-1, the V gene TRBV7-2; TRBD2 matches 12 bases. The germline V gene has CDR1 SGHTA and CDR2 FQGNSA. The V and J ends lost 5 bases and 5 bases, in that order; junction bases with no gene match: 10. The CDR3 loop spans 17 amino acids. The CDR3 DNA sequence: TGTGCCAGCAGCCGTACTAGCGGGAGGTTAATGGACAATGAGCAGTTCTTC. Translated: CASSRTSGRLMDNEQFF.

This clone has a single count. V and J are TRBV28 and TRBJ2-1; maybe TRBD1 (6 bases). The CDR3 runs 14 residues. Trimming stripped 5 bases from V and 8 bases from J, with 16 bases between. From germline, CDR1 is MDHEN and CDR2 SYDVKM. The CDR3 region is CASSHPPTGHEQFF. In DNA form, the CDR3 reads TGTGCCAGCAGTCACCCTCCCACAGGGCATGAGCAGTTCTTC. Drawing the rest from reference TRBV28 and TRBJ2-1, the complete variable domain is DVKVTQSSRYLVKRTGEKVFLECVQDMDHENMFWYRQDPGLGLRLIYFSYDVKMKEKGDIPEGYSVSREKKERFSLILESASTNQTSMYLCASSHPPTGHEQFFGPGTRLTVL.

The chain has TRBV7-8 and TRBJ1-1; D might be TRBD1 (5 bases). The CDR3 extends over 14 amino acids. Per germline, CDR1 SGHVS and CDR2 FQNEAQ. V was shortened by 3 bases and J by 0 bases, with 8 bases between the two germline ends. The CDR3 DNA reads TGTGCCAGCAGCTTCGGACACCTGAACACTGAAGCTTTCTTT. Translating it yields CASSFGHLNTEAFF.

J is TRBJ2-2 and V is TRBV9; TRBD2 agrees at 7 bases. Germline CDR1 and CDR2: SGDLS and YYNGEE. Trimming cost V 4 bases and J 5 bases; bases outside gene matches: 14. CDR3 length: 17 amino acids. The CDR3 region is CASSPDGAGVYTGELFF. For the CDR3, the DNA is TGTGCCAGCAGCCCAGACGGGGCGGGAGTATATACCGGGGAGCTGTTTTTT.

The V gene is TRBV27, the J gene TRBJ1-4; TRBD1 aligns across 8 bases. The CDR3 loop spans 14 amino acids. CDR1 is MNHEY, CDR2 SMNVEV, per germline (reference sequence). J gave up 8 bases and V 6 bases, and 8 bases lay outside the gene matches. The CDR3 DNA is TGTGCCAGCAGGGGCAGGGGGCCTGGAGAAAAACTGTTTTTT. Its protein product is CASRGRGPGEKLFF.

The count of this clone is one. The rearrangement joins TRBV4-1 to TRBJ1-4; no clear D gene. Per the germline V gene, CDR1 is MGHRA and CDR2 is YSYEKL. V lost 4 bases, J lost 8 bases, and 11 bases lay in between. This CDR3 comprises 13 residues. CDR3 DNA sequence: TGCGCCAGCAGCCCCGGACTCAGGGAAAAACTGTTTTTT. Translated: CASSPGLREKLFF.